Listed below are T cell receptor beta chains from one sample, sequenced in a study of cytomegalovirus exposure and HLA in healthy donors. Assay: immunoSEQ multiplex PCR; the TCRdb copy retains only in-frame clones and omits some. The table shows over 150,000 clones, with about 90% occurring only once. Sequencing was performed on PBMCs. The receptors come from a girl under two years old in good health and CMV-seronegative. Both conserved end residues are part of each CDR3. The D gene is left open where the match is weak. The listing skips clone size in some rows; elsewhere it reads once, few, many or a size class.

clone_size	d_call	v_call	j_call	cdr3_nt	cdr3_aa
.	.	TRBV6-6	TRBJ2-1	TGTGCCAGCAGTTACTCCCGGGGCTCCTACAATGAGCAGTTCTTC	CASSYSRGSYNEQFF
.	TRBD1	TRBV4-1	TRBJ2-3	TGCGCCAGCAGCCGGTCAGGTGCGGGAACAGGGGGAGGAGATACGCAGTATTTT	CASSRSGAGTGGGDTQYF
.	TRBD2	TRBV5-4	TRBJ2-3	TGTGCCAGCAGCTTCCCCTCTAGCGGGGAAGATACGCAGTATTTT	CASSFPSSGEDTQYF
.	TRBD1	TRBV7-2	TRBJ1-2	TGTGCCAGCAGCTTGGACAGGGTCTATGGCTACACCTTC	CASSLDRVYGYTF
.	.	TRBV5-1	TRBJ2-3	TGCGCCAGCAGTGAGGTAGGGGGGCAGTATTTT	CASSEVGGQYF
.	TRBD2	TRBV5-5	TRBJ2-7	TGTGCCAGCAGCGTAAGGGACAGCGGGGGGAGGGACGAGCAGTACTTC	CASSVRDSGGRDEQYF
few	TRBD1	TRBV30	TRBJ1-5	TGTGCCTGGAGTGTACCGACAGGGCGCCAGCCCCAGCATTTT	CAWSVPTGRQPQHF
.	.	TRBV12-5	TRBJ2-3	TGTGCTAGTGGTTTGGACGGTAACACAGATACGCAGTATTTT	CASGLDGNTDTQYF
.	.	TRBV2	TRBJ2-5	TGTGCCACCCAACAGCTAGGGGAAGAGACCCAGTACTTC	CATQQLGEETQYF
.	.	TRBV5-1	TRBJ1-2	TGCGCCAGCAGCTTCCGGGACAATCCCACCTTCTATGGCTACACCTTC	CASSFRDNPTFYGYTF
.	TRBD1	TRBV27	TRBJ2-1	TGTGCCAGCAGTGACCCTCAGACAGGGACCTACAATGAGCAGTTCTTC	CASSDPQTGTYNEQFF
.	.	TRBV18	TRBJ1-2	TGTGCCAGCTCACCGTTACGAGGCCGTGGCTACACCTTC	CASSPLRGRGYTF
.	.	TRBV27	TRBJ2-6	TGTGCCAGCAGTTCACCCAAGAGGATGGCTGGGGCCAACGTCCTGACTTTC	CASSSPKRMAGANVLTF
.	.	TRBV9	TRBJ2-1	TGTGCCAGCAGCGTAGGGACTAATGAGCAGTTCTTC	CASSVGTNEQFF
.	.	TRBV21-1	TRBJ2-7	TGTGCCAGCACCCCGCAGGGGAGCTCCTACGAGCAGTACTTC	CASTPQGSSYEQYF
.	.	TRBV10-3	TRBJ1-2	TGTGCCATCAACGACGGGACTGAAATCTATGGCTACACCTTC	CAINDGTEIYGYTF
few	.	TRBV30	TRBJ2-3	TGTGCCTGGAGTGGCCTGGGGGCCACAGATACGCAGTATTTT	CAWSGLGATDTQYF
.	.	TRBV30	TRBJ2-3	TGTGCCTGGAGCTTAACAGATACGCAGTATTTT	CAWSLTDTQYF
.	.	TRBV9	TRBJ2-3	TGTGCCAGCAGCCGGTGGACTGGTAGCACAGATACGCAGTATTTT	CASSRWTGSTDTQYF
once	.	TRBV19	TRBJ1-1	TGTGCCAGTAGTATGGGATGGAGGGCGAACACTGAAGCTTTCTTT	CASSMGWRANTEAFF
.	TRBD2	TRBV5-4	TRBJ2-7	TGTGCCAGCAGCACCACCGGGACTAGCGGGAACGAGCAGTACTTC	CASSTTGTSGNEQYF
.	.	TRBV7-6	TRBJ2-7	TGTGCCAGCAGCTTAAGTCCGGGAGATGCTTACGAGCAGTACTTC	CASSLSPGDAYEQYF
.	TRBD2	TRBV7-6	TRBJ2-5	TGTGCCAGCAGCTTAGTCGGCGGGGGTGTGCTAGAGACCCAGTACTTC	CASSLVGGGVLETQYF
.	.	TRBV7-3	TRBJ1-2	TGTGCCAGCAGCTTAAACGGGGGAGAGGATGGCTACACCTTC	CASSLNGGEDGYTF
.	.	TRBV4-3	TRBJ1-6	TGCGCCAGCAGCCAAGATCGAACGGGATATAATTCACCCCTCCACTTT	CASSQDRTGYNSPLHF
.	TRBD2	TRBV7-3	TRBJ2-1	TGTGCCAGCAGCTTAACGGGACTAGCGTATGAGCAGTTCTTC	CASSLTGLAYEQFF
once	.	TRBV30	TRBJ1-1	TGTGCCTGTAGGGGGGGGGCGAGCACTGAAGCTTTCTTT	CACRGGASTEAFF
.	TRBD1	TRBV5-6	TRBJ2-7	TGTGCCAGCAGCCGAGGGACAGGGGGTACCTACGAGCAGTACTTC	CASSRGTGGTYEQYF
.	TRBD1	TRBV5-1	TRBJ2-7	TGCGCCAGCAGCTGGGGGACAGGGCGGGGCAACGAGCAGTACTTC	CASSWGTGRGNEQYF
.	TRBD1	TRBV4-2	TRBJ1-5	TGTGCCAGCAGCCAAGACGGGACAGGGAATCAGCCCCAGCATTTT	CASSQDGTGNQPQHF
.	TRBD1	TRBV5-6	TRBJ1-6	TGTGCCAGCAGCGGCACGACAGGGAGTTATAATTCACCCCTCCACTTT	CASSGTTGSYNSPLHF
few	.	TRBV10-2	TRBJ1-2	TGCGCCAGCAGTGAGTCGGACGGGGAGTGGGATGGCTACACCTTC	CASSESDGEWDGYTF
.	TRBD1	TRBV6-5	TRBJ1-4	TGTGCCAGCAGTTCCTACCGGACAGGGACTAATGAAAAACTGTTTTTT	CASSSYRTGTNEKLFF
.	TRBD2	TRBV7-2	TRBJ2-2	TGTGCCAGCAGCTTAGTAGCGGGGGGGCTGAACACCGAGGAGCTGTTTTTT	CASSLVAGGLNTEELFF
once	TRBD2	TRBV13	TRBJ2-3	TGTGCCAGCAGCCGGGTTCGGGGGGGCCGGGCAGATACGCAGTATTTT	CASSRVRGGRADTQYF
.	TRBD1	TRBV30	TRBJ1-5	TGTGCCTGGAGTCGTGGACAGGCAGATCAGCCCCAGCATTTT	CAWSRGQADQPQHF
once	TRBD1	TRBV30	TRBJ2-3	TGTGCCTGGGAGGCGGGACAGGGGCCCCCAGATACGCAGTATTTT	CAWEAGQGPPDTQYF
.	.	TRBV30	TRBJ1-1	TGTGCCTGGAGTGTAGTTGGGGGGACTGAAGCTTTCTTT	CAWSVVGGTEAFF
.	TRBD1	TRBV6-5	TRBJ1-1	TGTGCCAGCAGTTACTCACAGGGGGCAGGCACTGAAGCTTTCTTT	CASSYSQGAGTEAFF
.	TRBD2	TRBV5-1	TRBJ2-6	TGCGCCAGCAGCACCTCGGGAGGGGGTCGTGGGGCCAACGTCCTGACTTTC	CASSTSGGGRGANVLTF
few	TRBD1	TRBV27	TRBJ2-7	TGTGCCAGCAGTTGGGACAGGGACTACGAGCAGTACTTC	CASSWDRDYEQYF
.	TRBD1	TRBV7-6	TRBJ2-7	TGTGCCAGCAGCTCGGGACAGTCCTACGAGCAGTACTTC	CASSSGQSYEQYF
.	TRBD2	TRBV5-3	TRBJ2-2	TGTGCCAGAAGCTTGAACGCGGGAGGGACTAACACCGGGGAGCTGTCTTTT	CARSLNAGGTNTGELSF
.	TRBD2	TRBV9	TRBJ2-5	TGTGCCAGCAGCGTAGCGAGCGGGAACCACCAAGAGACCCAGTACTTC	CASSVASGNHQETQYF
.	.	TRBV5-1	TRBJ2-3	TGCGCCAGCAGCTTGGGACAGACTCTCAGTAGGGGTACGCAGTATTTT	CASSLGQTLSRGTQYF
.	.	TRBV29-1	TRBJ2-1	TGCAGCGTTGAACAGGGCCCCTCCTACAATGAGCAGTTCTTC	CSVEQGPSYNEQFF
.	TRBD1	TRBV2	TRBJ2-7	TGTGCCAGCAGCCGGGACAGGGGAATTTACGAGCAGTACTTC	CASSRDRGIYEQYF
.	.	TRBV30	TRBJ1-1	TGTGCCTGGGGCAGGGGTGGGACTGAAGCTTTCTTT	CAWGRGGTEAFF
.	.	TRBV29-1	TRBJ1-4	TGCAGCGTTTCCGGGACATTACAGGAAAAACTGTTTTTT	CSVSGTLQEKLFF
.	TRBD2	TRBV5-1	TRBJ2-7	TGCGCCAGCAGCTTAGCGGGGGGTGACTACGAGCAGTACTTC	CASSLAGGDYEQYF
.	TRBD2	TRBV4-1	TRBJ2-1	TGCGCCAGCAGCCAAGAGCCCCCAGTGGTACTAGCGGGGATCTACAATGAGCAGTTCTTC	CASSQEPPVVLAGIYNEQFF
.	TRBD2	TRBV29-1	TRBJ2-1	TGCAGCGCCAAGAGGCTAGCGGGGGGGAGCTCCTACAATGAGCAGTTCTTC	CSAKRLAGGSSYNEQFF
.	.	TRBV19	TRBJ1-2	TGTGCCAGTAGTCTCCAGGGGATCGCTAACTATGGCTACACCTTC	CASSLQGIANYGYTF
.	.	TRBV27	TRBJ2-7	TGTGCCAGCAGTTTTGGTCCCACCTACGAGCAGTACTTC	CASSFGPTYEQYF
.	TRBD2	TRBV27	TRBJ2-3	TGTGCCAGCAGTTTATCGACGGGAGGGGCAGATACGCAGTATTTT	CASSLSTGGADTQYF
once	TRBD1	TRBV7-9	TRBJ2-1	TGTGCCAGCAGCTACCGTTTAAAGACAGGGGTTTTCGATGAGCAGTTCTTC	CASSYRLKTGVFDEQFF